The 5 T cell receptor beta chains reported below all come from one sample, sequenced in a study of shared T cell receptors in the human thymus. Sequencing used immunoSEQ multiplex PCR; TCRdb keeps in-frame clones, though not all of them. The sample carries about 660,000 clones, roughly 86% recorded once. The sample was also reused in another study, on human thymus T cells.

Sequences were obtained from thymocytes. These receptors came from a boy younger than two with a congenital heart defect.

The gene calls are TRBV27 and TRBJ2-3; D might be TRBD1 (6 bases). The CDR3 runs 20 residues. Between the trimmed V and J ends, which lost 2 bases and 0 bases, there was a span of 24 bases. CDR1 and CDR2 (germline): MNHEY, SMNVEV (reference sequence). The CDR3 protein is CASSLTGVPGATPSTDTQYF. The CDR3, as DNA: TGTGCCAGCAGTTTAACAGGAGTGCCAGGGGCAACCCCTAGCACAGATACGCAGTATTTT.

The chain links TRBV9 to TRBJ1-2, with D perhaps matching TRBD1 (5 bases). Germline CDR1 is SGDLS and CDR2 is YYNGEE. The CDR3 is 15 residues long. V dropped 3 bases and J dropped 0 bases, with 12 bases sitting between them. The CDR3: CASSGPTAPNYGYTF. The CDR3 DNA reads TGTGCCAGCAGCGGACCGACAGCTCCTAACTATGGCTACACCTTC.

The chain couples TRBV4-2 to TRBJ1-4, with D unresolved. V was shortened by 2 bases and J by 8 bases, with 18 bases between the two germline ends. Looked up from germline, CDR1 is LGHNA and CDR2 is YNFKEQ. This CDR3 comprises 16 residues. The CDR3 region is CASSQTKEGLLEKLFF. The DNA for the CDR3 is TGTGCCAGCAGCCAAACTAAGGAGGGTTTATTAGAAAAACTGTTTTTT.

The chain links TRBV19 to TRBJ2-6, with a possible D match to TRBD1 (6 bases). This CDR3 has 14 amino acids. Trimming took 7 bases from V and 2 from J, leaving 9 bases between them. Germline assignment: CDR1 LNHDA and CDR2 SQIVND (reference sequence). In nucleotides, the CDR3 is TGTGCCAGTATGGGGGACACTGGGGCCAACGTCCTGACTTTC. It is translated as CASMGDTGANVLTF.

The chain employs TRBV7-7 and TRBJ2-3; D is perhaps TRBD1 (6 bases). V lost 4 bases to trimming and J lost 4 bases, with 12 bases between them. The CDR3 runs 14 residues. Germline CDR1 reads SSHAT; CDR2 reads FNYEAQ (reference sequence). The CDR3, as DNA: TGTGCCAGCAGCTCCAGGGGCGAGGCAGATACGCAGTATTTT. It specifies CASSSRGEADTQYF. The full variable domain, in which reference TRBV7-7 and TRBJ2-3 provide the parts outside the CDR3, is GAGVSQSPRYKVTKRGQDVTLRCDPISSHATLYWYQQALGQGPEFLTYFNYEAQPDKSGLPSDRFSAERPEGSISTLTIQRTEQRDSAMYRCASSSRGEADTQYFGPGTRLTVL.